Included here is one T cell receptor beta chain sequence, with context. Its antigen is not identified. Trimming took off 3 bases at V and 8 bases at J, with 16 bases between the two ends. This CDR3 is 15 amino acids long. Germline CDR1 and CDR2: MDHEN and SYDVKM. From cryopreserved PBMCs came about 2 micrograms of genomic DNA used for TCR beta libraries. Clones were sequenced by immunoSEQ multiplex PCR, and TCRdb holds only the in-frame ones, with some missing. Here the sample spans about 120,000 clones, roughly 57% being singletons. The data belong to a study of cytotoxic CD8 clonotypes in ibrutinib-treated CLL. General study points: Clonality climbed at ibrutinib response, then dropped toward baseline at progression.

The gene calls are TRBV28 and TRBJ1-4, with D maybe TRBD1 (6 bases). Source: PBMCs, taken after 24 months of ibrutinib treatment. The source of this sequence is a human donor with chronic lymphocytic leukemia. Here the CDR3 DNA reads TGTGCCAGCAGTTTCGTACAGGGAGGTGGGGAAAAACTGTTTTTT. This translates into CASSFVQGGGEKLFF.